This passage covers 20 T cell receptor beta chains from one sample sequenced in a study of shared clonotypes between healthy human individuals. Data came from immunoSEQ multiplex PCR; TCRdb stores just in-frame clones and leaves some out. Counted here are roughly 2 million clones, roughly 95% occurring once; the ten biggest clones make up more than 0.1%. The specimen was naive CD4+ T cells sorted from blood. Subset of the sample: CD45RA+ positively selected. These receptors all come from a man aged 18 to 29 in good health.

The genes are TRBV11-2 and TRBJ2-1; TRBD1 agrees at 8 bases. V was pared by 5 bases and J by 5 bases, with 2 bases of the junction left unmatched. The CDR3 totals 13 residues. Germline V gene lookup returns CDR1 SGHAT and CDR2 FQNNGV. The DNA for the CDR3 is TGTGCCAGCAGCCCGGGACAGGACAATGAGCAGTTCTTC. Translation: CASSPGQDNEQFF.

This sequence joins TRBV11-2 and TRBJ2-7; D ambiguous. The V end was cut by 0 bases, the J end by 3 bases, with 12 bases between. The CDR3 spans 15 residues. Germline loops: CDR1 SGHAT, CDR2 FQNNGV. CDR3 DNA: TGTGCCAGCAGCTTAGAGATGGGCGGCTTCTACGAGCAGTACTTC. This encodes CASSLEMGGFYEQYF.

The chain has TRBV11-2 and TRBJ1-2; unclear D gene. Germline V gives CDR1 SGHAT, CDR2 FQNNGV. This CDR3 comprises 11 residues. V lost 2 bases, J lost 9 bases, and 7 bases lay in between. The CDR3 reads CASSLTGSYTF. CDR3 in DNA: TGTGCCAGCAGCTTAACCGGGAGCTACACCTTC.

V is TRBV6-5 and J is TRBJ2-1, with 7 bases lining up with TRBD2. Germline V gives CDR1 MNHEY, CDR2 SVGAGI. The CDR3 extends over 14 amino acids. V lost 5 bases to trimming and J lost 4 bases; unmatched junction nucleotides: 5. DNA of the CDR3: TGTGCCAGCAGTAAGGGCGGGAGATACAATGAGCAGTTCTTC. Protein sequence: CASSKGGRYNEQFF.

This chain uses TRBV6-5 with TRBJ2-3, with 8 bases that match TRBD2. The CDR3 sequence is 15 residues long. V gave up 5 bases and J gave up 6 bases; unmatched junction bases: 10. Germline V gene sequence: CDR1 MNHEY, CDR2 SVGAGI. CDR3 sequence reads: CASSRGRPLADTQYF. CDR3 DNA sequence: TGTGCCAGCAGTCGCGGGAGGCCCCTCGCGGATACGCAGTATTTT.

This chain links TRBV28 with TRBJ2-1; possibly TRBD2 for D (6 bases). In germline, CDR1 is MDHEN, CDR2 SYDVKM. The V end lost 2 bases, the J end lost 4 bases, and 15 bases lay between the germline ends. CDR3 length equals 16 residues. The CDR3 spells CASSLRGGAIYNEQFF. CDR3 coding DNA: TGTGCCAGCAGTTTAAGAGGAGGGGCGATTTACAATGAGCAGTTCTTC.

With respect to this clone: The sample carries other DNA sequences with the same CDR3. The V call is TRBV7-2, the J call TRBJ1-6; tentatively, D is TRBD1 (6 bases). Trimming left V 1 base short and J 9 bases short, with 10 bases between. The CDR3 has 14 amino acids. Germline V CDR1 and CDR2: SGHTA, FQGNSA. DNA of the CDR3: TGTGCCAGCAGCTTAGGGCAGGGGAGTTCACCCCTCCACTTT. It yields the protein CASSLGQGSSPLHF. Filled out from reference TRBV7-2 and TRBJ1-6, the complete variable domain reads GAGVSQSPSNKVTEKGKDVELRCDPISGHTALYWYRQSLGQGLEFLIYFQGNSAPDKSGLPSDRFSAERTGGSVSTLTIQRTQQEDSAVYLCASSLGQGSSPLHFGNGTRLTVT.

CDR3 sequence (DNA): TGTGCCAGCAGCTCCTCTGCAACTAATGAAAAACTGTTTTTT. Its protein is CASSSSATNEKLFF. The V and J genes are TRBV7-9 and TRBJ1-4; D is undetermined. V dropped 4 bases and J dropped 0 bases, with 6 bases sitting between them. CDR3 length: 14 residues. Germline lookup yields CDR1 SEHNR and CDR2 FQNEAQ (reference sequence).

The J gene is TRBJ2-7, the V gene TRBV4-1; 11 positions match TRBD1. CDR1 is MGHRA and CDR2 is YSYEKL in the germline V gene. Trimming cost V 4 bases and J 4 bases; bases outside gene matches: 18. The CDR3 consists of 19 residues. This CDR3 is CASSLLGGPGTGGRYEQYF. CDR3 nucleotides: TGCGCCAGCAGCCTCCTGGGAGGTCCCGGGACAGGGGGAAGATACGAGCAGTACTTC.

V and J are TRBV15 and TRBJ2-7; 8 positions agree with TRBD2. Trimming cost V 5 bases and J 3 bases; bases outside gene matches: 6. CDR1 LNHNV and CDR2 YYDKDF come from the germline V gene (reference sequence). The CDR3 sequence is 14 residues long. Written as DNA, the CDR3 is TGTGCCACCAGCCCCCCCGGGGGGGGCTACGAGCAGTACTTC. Its translation: CATSPPGGGYEQYF.

The chain links TRBV5-1 to TRBJ2-3; D perhaps matches TRBD2 (6 bases). Germline values: CDR1 SGHRS, CDR2 YFSETQ. Trimming left V 0 bases short and J 3 bases short, with 11 bases between. This CDR3 spans 15 amino acids. CDR3 residues: CASSLEIGGTDTQYF. Here the CDR3 DNA reads TGCGCCAGCAGCTTGGAAATCGGGGGAACAGATACGCAGTATTTT.

The V call is TRBV28, the J call TRBJ2-3; D is undetermined. The germline V gene encodes CDR1 MDHEN and CDR2 SYDVKM. The CDR3 sequence is 12 residues long. V lost 6 bases and J 8 bases, leaving 12 bases between the germline ends. The CDR3 is CASSRGSGTQYF. Written as DNA, the CDR3 is TGTGCCAGCAGCCGAGGTTCAGGTACGCAGTATTTT.

CDR3 in amino acids: CASSSQGLLNQPQHF. The CDR3 nucleotides read TGTGCCAGCAGTTCACAGGGGTTACTTAATCAGCCCCAGCATTTT. The rearrangement links TRBV6-5 to TRBJ1-5; 7 bases line up with TRBD1. The length of the CDR3 is 15 residues. V lost 4 bases and J lost 4; bases outside the gene matches: 7. The V gene's germline CDR1 is MNHEY and CDR2 SVGAGI.

The V call is TRBV25-1, the J call TRBJ1-3, with 8 bases aligning to TRBD1. The CDR3 runs to 14 residues. The ends lost 4 bases at V and 7 bases at J; junction bases unmatched: 6. The V gene's germline CDR1 is MGHDK and CDR2 SYGVNS. Here the CDR3 reads CASSGRAGGNTIYF. CDR3 nucleotide sequence: TGTGCCAGCAGTGGGCGGGCAGGGGGCAACACCATATATTTT.

The gene calls are TRBV28 and TRBJ1-6, with D perhaps TRBD1 (6 bases). The V gene lost 8 bases and the J gene lost 4 bases, with 21 bases spanning the gap. The CDR3 runs to 17 residues. In germline, CDR1 is MDHEN, CDR2 SYDVKM. CDR3 coding DNA: TGTGCCAGCGAACCGCCACCGGGGGGCGGGTATAATTCACCCCTCCACTTT. It specifies CASEPPPGGGYNSPLHF.

This sequence joins TRBV14 and TRBJ1-2, with D possibly TRBD1 on 5 matching bases. The V end lost 1 base, the J end lost 7 bases, and 10 bases lay between the germline ends. CDR3 length: 13 residues. Looked up from germline, CDR1 is SGHDN and CDR2 is FVKESK. The CDR3 region has the DNA TGTGCCAGCAGCCAAGTTTGGGGGAGTGGCTACACCTTC. Protein: CASSQVWGSGYTF.

V gene TRBV7-9 combines with J gene TRBJ1-1; TRBD1 matches at 8 bases. Germline-derived CDR1 and CDR2 are SEHNR and FQNEAQ (reference sequence). V lost 5 bases and J lost 6; bases outside the gene matches: 8. The CDR3 sequence is 14 residues long. CDR3 bases: TGTGCCAGCAGCCCAGACCTGACAGGGGCTGAAGCTTTCTTT. It codes for CASSPDLTGAEAFF.

The chain couples TRBV5-4 to TRBJ1-1, with D maybe TRBD1 (5 bases). Trimming removed 3 bases from V and 3 bases from J, with 12 bases in between. This CDR3 comprises 14 residues. Germline loops: CDR1 SGHNT, CDR2 YYREEE (reference sequence). CDR3 sequence reads: CASSYRGGYTEAFF. CDR3 DNA sequence: TGTGCCAGCAGCTACCGGGGGGGGTACACTGAAGCTTTCTTT.

This chain joins TRBV19 and TRBJ1-6, with 9 bases that match TRBD1. J lost 6 bases, V lost 2 bases, and 5 bases had no gene match. Germline V gives CDR1 LNHDA, CDR2 SQIVND (reference sequence). The CDR3 spans 16 residues. CDR3 nucleotides: TGTGCCAGTAGTATATCGCTGGGACAGGGTAATTCACCCCTCCACTTT. Encoded protein: CASSISLGQGNSPLHF.

This chain links TRBV19 with TRBJ1-6, with D possibly being TRBD1 (6 bases). CDR1 is LNHDA, CDR2 SQIVND, per germline (reference sequence). This CDR3 region has 15 residues. V lost 3 bases and J 9 bases, leaving 15 bases between the germline ends. For the CDR3, the DNA is TGTGCCAGTAGTATTTCGCACAGGGTGGGTTCACCCCTCCACTTT. It translates to CASSISHRVGSPLHF. Full variable domain (rest looked up from reference TRBV19 and TRBJ1-6): DGGITQSPKYLFRKEGQNVTLSCEQNLNHDAMYWYRQDPGQGLRLIYYSQIVNDFQKGDIAEGYSVSREKKESFPLTVTSAQKNPTAFYLCASSISHRVGSPLHFGNGTRLTVT.